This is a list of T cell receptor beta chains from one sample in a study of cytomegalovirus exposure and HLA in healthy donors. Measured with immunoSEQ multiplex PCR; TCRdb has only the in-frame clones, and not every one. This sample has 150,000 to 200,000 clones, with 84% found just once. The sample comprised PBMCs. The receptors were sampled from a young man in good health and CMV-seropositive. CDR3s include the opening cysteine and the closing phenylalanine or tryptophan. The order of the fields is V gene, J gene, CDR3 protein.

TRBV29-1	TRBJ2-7	CSGTGDHEQYF
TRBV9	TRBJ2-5	CASSVGTENRAQETQYF
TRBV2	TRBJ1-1	CASSEAPPDEAFF
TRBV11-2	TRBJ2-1	CASSLVPLREPSYNEQFF
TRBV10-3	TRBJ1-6	CAISERGQIASPLHF
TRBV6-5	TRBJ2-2	CASSYPDRVGAGELFF
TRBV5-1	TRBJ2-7	CASSLPGGDDEQYF
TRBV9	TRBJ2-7	CASSRSTGGFDEQYF
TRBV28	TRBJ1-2	CAGQDRGPDGYTF
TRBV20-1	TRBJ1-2	CSAPGISGYTF